Below are 18 T cell receptor beta chains sequenced from a single sample in a study of T cell responses to AZD1222 COVID-19 vaccine. Clones were sequenced by immunoSEQ multiplex PCR, and TCRdb holds only the in-frame ones, with some missing. The sample shows roughly 160,000 clones, about 91% of them seen only once. Here the sequenced sample was peripheral blood, taken on day 0 of AZD1222 vaccination. These receptors all stem from an adult in good health.

This rearrangement joins TRBV11-2 to TRBJ1-3; no definite D call. V lost 5 bases and J 0 bases, leaving 14 bases between the germline ends. The CDR3 runs 16 residues. The germline V gene encodes CDR1 SGHAT and CDR2 FQNNGV. The CDR3 here is CASSLALEVSGNTIYF. The CDR3 DNA sequence: TGTGCCAGCAGCCTGGCTTTGGAGGTCTCTGGAAACACCATATATTTT.

This chain links TRBV28 with TRBJ1-5; the D is unclear. The germline gives CDR1 MDHEN, CDR2 SYDVKM. This CDR3 spans 13 amino acids. V lost 2 bases, J lost 3 bases, and 5 bases lay in between. CDR3 loop: CASSLSPNQPQHF. Written as DNA, the CDR3 is TGTGCCAGCAGTTTAAGCCCCAATCAGCCCCAGCATTTT.

This clone has only a few counts. The CDR3 is CSGREDSYEQYF. Here the CDR3 DNA reads TGCAGCGGGCGGGAGGATTCCTACGAGCAGTACTTC. V usage is TRBV29-1 and J usage is TRBJ2-7; 8 positions agree with TRBD2. The CDR3 covers 12 residues. Germline-derived CDR1 and CDR2 are SQVTM and ANQGSEA. J lost 1 base, V lost 7 bases, and 3 bases had no gene match.

V usage is TRBV11-2 and J usage is TRBJ2-7; D gene uncertain. The CDR3 extends over 14 amino acids. The V end lost 4 bases, the J end lost 1 base, and 11 bases lay between the germline ends. Per the germline V gene, CDR1 is SGHAT and CDR2 is FQNNGV. CDR3 sequence reads: CASSSNLLSYEQYF. CDR3 bases: TGTGCCAGCAGCTCAAACCTGTTGTCCTACGAGCAGTACTTC.

The gene calls are TRBV2 and TRBJ2-5, with 8 bases aligning to TRBD1. V gave up 3 bases and J gave up 5 bases; unmatched junction bases: 8. Germline V gene lookup returns CDR1 SNHLY and CDR2 FYNNEI. This CDR3 is 15 amino acids long. The CDR3 DNA reads TGTGCCAGCAGTGATTTAGGACAGGGAGGTGAGACCCAGTACTTC. This sequence encodes CASSDLGQGGETQYF.

The rearrangement uses TRBV4-3 and TRBJ2-5; 9 nucleotides line up with TRBD2. The junction had 14 bases not matched to a gene; V was cut back by 4 bases and J by 2 bases. The V gene's germline CDR1 is LGHNA and CDR2 YSLEER. This CDR3 spans 18 amino acids. The CDR3 DNA reads as TGCGCCAGCAGCCTGGGGGGGCTAGCGGGGCTCAAACAAGAGACCCAGTACTTC. Translating it yields CASSLGGLAGLKQETQYF.

The V gene is TRBV6-5, the J gene TRBJ2-3; D remains unclear. Per germline, CDR1 MNHEY and CDR2 SVGAGI. Between the trimmed V and J ends, which lost 6 bases and 8 bases, there was a span of 9 bases. This CDR3 is 11 amino acids long. In DNA form, the CDR3 reads TGTGCCAGCAGCACGTTGTTTACGCAGTATTTT. Translation: CASSTLFTQYF.

V and J are TRBV4-1 and TRBJ2-7, with D possibly matching TRBD2 (6 bases). The CDR3 consists of 14 residues. The germline V gene has CDR1 MGHRA and CDR2 YSYEKL. V was cut by 0 bases and J by 5 bases, with 11 bases left in between. The CDR3 DNA reads TGCGCCAGCAGCCAAGAAGGCCCGGGGGACGAGCAGTACTTC. It translates to CASSQEGPGDEQYF.

This chain joins TRBV29-1 and TRBJ1-1; a weak D match, TRBD1 (6 bases). From germline, CDR1 is SQVTM and CDR2 ANQGSEA. Trimming pared 7 bases from V and 5 bases from J, leaving 17 bases between. This CDR3 has 13 residues. This CDR3 reads CSASGQYATEAFF. Written as DNA, the CDR3 is TGCAGCGCTAGCGGACAGTATGCAACTGAAGCTTTCTTT. Supplemented by reference TRBV29-1 and TRBJ1-1, the full variable domain reads SAVISQKPSRDICQRGTSLTIQCQVDSQVTMMFWYRQQPGQSLTLIATANQGSEATYESGFVIDKFPISRPNLTFSTLTVSNMSPEDSSIYLCSASGQYATEAFFGQGTRLTVV.

The chain is built from TRBV7-9 and TRBJ2-7; D may be TRBD2 (6 bases). The CDR3 is made up of 14 amino acids. The V and J ends lost 5 bases and 6 bases respectively, with 17 bases between them. CDR1 is SEHNR, CDR2 FQNEAQ, per germline (reference sequence). DNA for the CDR3: TGTGCCAGCAGCCCCCCTGCGGTGCGGGGCGAGCAGTACTTC. The encoded protein is CASSPPAVRGEQYF.

V usage is TRBV20-1 and J usage is TRBJ1-2; D unclear. The CDR3 spans 11 residues. Trimming stripped 5 bases from V and 7 bases from J, with 11 bases between. In germline, CDR1 is DFQATT, CDR2 SNEGSKA (reference sequence). The CDR3 region has the DNA TGCAGTGCTTACGGGCGGGGTGGCTACACCTTC. Translating it yields CSAYGRGGYTF.

The V and J genes are TRBV10-3 and TRBJ2-7; D is perhaps TRBD1 (6 bases). CDR1 and CDR2 (germline): ENHRY, SYGVKD. The CDR3 has 14 amino acids. Trimming stripped 2 bases from V and 3 bases from J, with 11 bases between. The CDR3 reads CAISEPGENYEQYF. The CDR3 coding sequence is TGTGCCATCAGTGAGCCAGGGGAGAACTACGAGCAGTACTTC.

The gene calls are TRBV7-9 and TRBJ1-6; D is unclear. This CDR3 has 12 residues. CDR1 SEHNR and CDR2 FQNEAQ come from the germline V gene (reference sequence). Trimming pared 3 bases from V and 14 bases from J, leaving 11 bases between. CDR3 bases: TGTGCCAGCAGCTTTTTGCAAGGAACCCTCCACTTT. This gives the protein CASSFLQGTLHF.

V and J are TRBV7-6 and TRBJ2-7; D not resolved. This CDR3 contains 19 residues. Germline V gene lookup returns CDR1 SGHVS and CDR2 FNYEAQ. V gave up 1 base and J gave up 0 bases, with 22 bases separating them. In nucleotides, the CDR3 is TGTGCCAGCAGCTTAGGAGGTTGGGGTCGCGACGGGCGCTCCTACGAGCAGTACTTC. Protein sequence: CASSLGGWGRDGRSYEQYF.

The CDR3 reads CASSLYLQETQYF. In DNA, the CDR3 is TGTGCCAGCAGTTTATACCTACAAGAGACCCAGTACTTC. The chain has TRBV27 and TRBJ2-5; D is ambiguous. V was cut by 1 base and J by 2 bases, with 5 bases left in between. This CDR3 is built from 13 residues. Germline values: CDR1 MNHEY, CDR2 SMNVEV (reference sequence).

This clone was counted a few times. The chain combines TRBV24-1 with TRBJ2-2; 7 nucleotides match TRBD1. The germline V gene encodes CDR1 KGHDR and CDR2 SFDVKD. V was clipped by 4 bases and J by 1 base; unmatched bases: 5. The CDR3 totals 16 residues. The CDR3 is CATSDPRTGNTGELFF. CDR3 coding DNA: TGTGCCACCAGTGACCCCCGGACAGGGAACACCGGGGAGCTGTTTTTT.

This clone was counted once. The chain has TRBV29-1 and TRBJ1-2, with a possible D match to TRBD1 (5 bases). From germline, CDR1 is SQVTM and CDR2 ANQGSEA. V was trimmed by 7 bases and J by 8 bases, leaving 17 bases between them. This CDR3 spans 12 amino acids. The CDR3 DNA is TGCAGCGCCCCGGGGGGTTTTGGGGGCTACACCTTC. This gives the protein CSAPGGFGGYTF.

V usage is TRBV7-9 and J usage is TRBJ1-6, with 9 bases lining up with TRBD1. V was clipped by 7 bases and J by 5 bases; unmatched bases: 15. CDR1 SEHNR and CDR2 FQNEAQ come from the germline V gene (reference sequence). The CDR3 spans 18 residues. DNA of the CDR3: TGTGCCAGCACCTCAGCGTATAGGACAGGGGTTCATAATTCACCCCTCCACTTT. This sequence encodes CASTSAYRTGVHNSPLHF.